The 22 T cell receptor beta chains below come from one sample, sequenced in a study of technical replicates of blood from a few donors. Only in-frame clones appear in the TCRdb table, and some are missing; sequencing was by immunoSEQ multiplex PCR. Of fewer than 90,000 clones listed, around 94% are singletons. Specimen: T cells isolated from PBMCs. The receptors originated from a human donor in good health.

The rearrangement links TRBV5-1 to TRBJ2-1, with 8 bases fitting TRBD2. Germline CDR1 is SGHRS and CDR2 is YFSETQ. The CDR3 has 16 amino acids. J was trimmed by 7 bases and V by 7 bases; bases with no gene match: 16. CDR3: CASSPGGSGVMNEQFF. CDR3 DNA sequence: TGCGCCAGCTCTCCGGGGGGGAGTGGGGTCATGAATGAGCAGTTCTTC.

The chain recombines TRBV4-2 with TRBJ2-5; 9 bases are a match to TRBD2. V lost 4 bases, J lost 5 bases, and 5 bases stayed unmatched. CDR1 is LGHNA, CDR2 YNFKEQ, per germline. CDR3 size: 14 residues. In DNA form, the CDR3 reads TGTGCCAGCAGCCTTAGCGGGAGCTCGGAGACCCAGTACTTC. Translated: CASSLSGSSETQYF.

V and J are TRBV19 and TRBJ2-2; a weak D match, TRBD2 (6 bases). V lost 6 bases, J lost 0 bases, and 8 bases lay in between. CDR3 length: 14 amino acids. CDR1 and CDR2 from the germline V gene are LNHDA and SQIVND (reference sequence). CDR3 amino acids: CASSGSPNTGELFF. CDR3 nucleotides: TGTGCCAGTAGCGGGAGCCCGAACACCGGGGAGCTGTTTTTT.

This clone showed up just once. V usage is TRBV2 and J usage is TRBJ1-4; D gene uncertain. The CDR3 loop spans 11 amino acids. V lost 6 bases and J 5 bases, leaving 4 bases between the germline ends. Germline V gene lookup returns CDR1 SNHLY and CDR2 FYNNEI. In nucleotides, the CDR3 is TGTGCCAGCAGGGAGAATGAAAAACTGTTTTTT. It is translated as CASRENEKLFF.

The genes are TRBV9 and TRBJ2-1; the match to TRBD2 covers 10 bases. Per the germline V gene, CDR1 is SGDLS and CDR2 is YYNGEE. This CDR3 spans 16 amino acids. V shed 4 bases and J 8 bases; nucleotides not matched to a gene: 12. The CDR3 protein is CASSPRRASGSYEQFF. Written as DNA, the CDR3 is TGTGCCAGCAGCCCCCGGAGGGCTAGCGGGAGCTATGAGCAGTTCTTC.

This clone appeared a single time. The chain joins TRBV4-3 to TRBJ2-1; 10 bases agree with TRBD2. J lost 4 bases, V lost 4 bases, and 7 bases had no gene match. The length of the CDR3 is 16 residues. From germline, CDR1 is LGHNA and CDR2 YSLEER. CDR3 DNA sequence: TGCGCCAGCAGCCCTCCAGCGGGAGGGCATTACAATGAGCAGTTCTTC. Translated: CASSPPAGGHYNEQFF.

This sequence joins TRBV7-8 and TRBJ1-5; tentative D call: TRBD1 (5 bases). The CDR3 runs 14 residues. Germline lookup yields CDR1 SGHVS and CDR2 FQNEAQ. V lost 1 base, J lost 2 bases, and 6 bases lay in between. CDR3 in amino acids: CASSLGGGNQPQHF. The CDR3 DNA is TGTGCCAGCAGCTTAGGGGGGGGCAATCAGCCCCAGCATTTT.

The chain carries TRBV10-3 and TRBJ1-1; 7 nucleotides align to TRBD1. CDR3 length equals 11 residues. The V segment lost 4 bases and the J segment 11 bases; nucleotides outside the gene matches: 4. Germline CDR1 and CDR2: ENHRY and SYGVKD. The CDR3 spells CAISVTGRAFF. The CDR3, as DNA: TGTGCCATCAGTGTGACAGGGCGGGCTTTCTTT.

The chain has TRBV7-3 and TRBJ2-1; 10 bases are a match to TRBD2. CDR1 is SGHTA and CDR2 is FQGTGA in the germline V gene. The CDR3 consists of 18 residues. The trim removed 1 base at V and 2 bases at J, leaving 8 bases unmatched. CDR3 DNA: TGTGCCAGCAGCTTAATGCTAGCGGGAGCTGAGACCTACAATGAGCAGTTCTTC. This sequence encodes CASSLMLAGAETYNEQFF.

This clone was recorded once. The V call is TRBV5-1, the J call TRBJ2-3; 7 nucleotides line up with TRBD2. V shed 5 bases, J shed 2 bases, and the junction held 8 bases outside the gene matches. This CDR3 contains 15 residues. Germline V gene lookup returns CDR1 SGHRS and CDR2 YFSETQ. The DNA for the CDR3 is TGCGCCAGCAGTCTCTGGGGGGACTACACAGATACGCAGTATTTT. Translation: CASSLWGDYTDTQYF.

CDR3 bases: TGTGCCAGCAGCTTGGAGTTGGGCAGGGGGGCCTATGGCTACACCTTC. Residues: CASSLELGRGAYGYTF. V and J are TRBV5-8 and TRBJ1-2; TRBD1 matches at 7 bases. The V segment lost 0 bases and the J segment 4 bases; nucleotides outside the gene matches: 9. Germline assignment: CDR1 SGHTS and CDR2 YDEGEE. The CDR3 sequence is 16 residues long.

This rearrangement joins TRBV14 to TRBJ2-3; D gene ambiguous. The germline gives CDR1 SGHDN, CDR2 FVKESK. V was cut by 1 base and J by 2 bases, with 10 bases left in between. The CDR3 totals 15 residues. The CDR3 sequence is CASSQGSVYTDTQYF. In DNA, the CDR3 is TGTGCCAGCAGCCAAGGGTCGGTTTACACAGATACGCAGTATTTT. Using reference TRBV14 and TRBJ2-3 for the parts outside the CDR3, the full variable domain is EAGVTQFPSHSVIEKGQTVTLRCDPISGHDNLYWYRRVMGKEIKFLLHFVKESKQDESGMPNNRFLAERTGGTYSTLKVQPAELEDSGVYFCASSQGSVYTDTQYFGPGTRLTVL.

With regard to this clone: One end of the junction is discordant with germline, which a read error may explain. CDR3 nucleotide sequence: TGTGCCATCGGTGACAGTAACACCGGGGAGCTGTTTTTT. Its protein is CAIGDSNTGELFF. This chain connects TRBV10-3 to TRBJ2-2; perhaps TRBD1 as D (5 bases). The length of the CDR3 is 13 residues. The germline gives CDR1 ENHRY, CDR2 SYGVKD.

The rearrangement links TRBV30 to TRBJ2-7; D gene uncertain. The germline V and J ends were trimmed by 8 bases and 6 bases, with 17 bases remaining between them. The CDR3 has 12 residues. Germline values: CDR1 GTSNPN, CDR2 SVGIG (reference sequence). The CDR3 coding sequence is TGTGCCGTGGAGTCGACCGCGCCCGAGCAGTACTTC. This gives the protein CAVESTAPEQYF.

A word on this clone: The junction departs from the called germline gene at one end, perhaps through a read error. Here the CDR3 reads CASSGKDSNNEQFF. The CDR3 nucleotides are TGTGCCAGCAGCGGGAAGGACTCCAACAATGAGCAGTTCTTC. The chain employs TRBV9 and TRBJ2-1; D is perhaps TRBD2 (5 bases). The germline V gene encodes CDR1 SGDLS and CDR2 YYNGEE. The CDR3 totals 14 residues.

The genes are TRBV21-1 and TRBJ2-7; the D segment call TRBD2 is taken from the table without a DNA check. TRBV21-1 is deemed a pseudogene. The CDR3 runs to 16 residues. The CDR3 is CASSKELAGGDYEQYF. The CDR3 DNA reads TGTGCCAGCAGCAAAGAACTGGCGGGAGGGGATTACGAGCAGTACTTC.

This clone appeared a single time. The rearrangement uses TRBV29-1 and TRBJ2-1; a weak D match, TRBD1 (5 bases). Germline V CDR1 and CDR2: SQVTM, ANQGSEA. V shed 5 bases and J shed 4 bases, with 6 bases lying between them. This CDR3 spans 11 amino acids. The DNA for the CDR3 is TGCAGCGTTCAGGGTTACAATGAGCAGTTCTTC. Protein: CSVQGYNEQFF.

V usage is TRBV19 and J usage is TRBJ1-1; D might be TRBD1 (5 bases). The CDR3 consists of 14 residues. CDR1 is LNHDA and CDR2 is SQIVND in the germline V gene (reference sequence). V dropped 3 bases and J dropped 5 bases, with 13 bases sitting between them. The CDR3 sequence: CASSIGGGRTEAFF. CDR3 sequence (DNA): TGTGCCAGTAGTATCGGGGGAGGTAGGACTGAAGCTTTCTTT.

The chain is built from TRBV7-2 and TRBJ2-1; 8 bases agree with TRBD2. The V gene's germline CDR1 is SGHTA and CDR2 FQGNSA. The CDR3 is made up of 16 amino acids. V trimming: 0 bases; J trimming: 2 bases; junction bases outside the gene matches: 3. The DNA of the CDR3 is TGTGCCAGCAGCTTAGCAGGTAGCGGGACCTACAATGAGCAGTTCTTC. Encoded protein: CASSLAGSGTYNEQFF.

The chain employs TRBV27 and TRBJ1-2; 9 nucleotides match TRBD1. CDR1 is MNHEY, CDR2 SMNVEV, per germline (reference sequence). V lost 5 bases to trimming and J lost 5 bases; unmatched junction nucleotides: 12. The CDR3 extends over 16 amino acids. In DNA form, the CDR3 reads TGTGCCAGCAGTCCCCACATACAGGGGGCCGGATATGGCTACACCTTC. It translates to CASSPHIQGAGYGYTF.

The rearrangement uses TRBV7-9 and TRBJ1-5; perhaps TRBD1 as D (5 bases). The CDR3 runs to 14 residues. Germline CDR1 and CDR2: SEHNR and FQNEAQ (reference sequence). V gave up 1 base and J gave up 3 bases, with 7 bases separating them. CDR3 in amino acids: CASSLGQSNQPQHF. CDR3 in DNA: TGTGCCAGCAGCTTAGGACAGTCCAATCAGCCCCAGCATTTT.

The gene calls are TRBV7-6 and TRBJ2-5, with 9 bases aligning to TRBD2. The V and J ends lost 2 bases and 4 bases, in that order; junction bases with no gene match: 8. This CDR3 spans 16 amino acids. The germline V gene encodes CDR1 SGHVS and CDR2 FNYEAQ. This CDR3 is CASSLPGLARIETQYF. The CDR3 DNA follows: TGTGCCAGCAGCTTACCCGGACTAGCGAGGATAGAGACCCAGTACTTC.